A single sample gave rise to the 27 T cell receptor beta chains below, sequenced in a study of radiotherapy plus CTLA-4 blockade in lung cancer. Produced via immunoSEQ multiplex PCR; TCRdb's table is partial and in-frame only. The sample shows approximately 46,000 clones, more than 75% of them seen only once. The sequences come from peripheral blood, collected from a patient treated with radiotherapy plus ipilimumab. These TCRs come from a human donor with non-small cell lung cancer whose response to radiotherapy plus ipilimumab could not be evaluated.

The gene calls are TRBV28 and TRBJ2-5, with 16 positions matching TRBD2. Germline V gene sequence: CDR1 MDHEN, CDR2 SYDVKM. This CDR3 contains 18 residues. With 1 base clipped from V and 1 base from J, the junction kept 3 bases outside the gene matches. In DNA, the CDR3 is TGTGCCAGCAGTTTATTGGGACTAGCGGGAGGGGGCCAAGAGACCCAGTACTTC. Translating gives CASSLLGLAGGGQETQYF.

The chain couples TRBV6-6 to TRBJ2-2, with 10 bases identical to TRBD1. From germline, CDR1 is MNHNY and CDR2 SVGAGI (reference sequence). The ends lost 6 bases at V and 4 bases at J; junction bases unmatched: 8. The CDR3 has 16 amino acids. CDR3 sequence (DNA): TGTGCCAGCAGGACCGGGACAGGGGTTCCCACCGGGGAGCTGTTTTTT. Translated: CASRTGTGVPTGELFF.

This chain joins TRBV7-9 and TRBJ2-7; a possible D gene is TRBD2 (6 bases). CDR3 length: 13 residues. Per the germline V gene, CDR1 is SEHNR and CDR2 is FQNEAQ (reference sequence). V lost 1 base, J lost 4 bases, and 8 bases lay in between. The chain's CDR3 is CASSLVGGYEQYF. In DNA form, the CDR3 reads TGTGCCAGCAGCTTAGTGGGGGGTTACGAGCAGTACTTC.

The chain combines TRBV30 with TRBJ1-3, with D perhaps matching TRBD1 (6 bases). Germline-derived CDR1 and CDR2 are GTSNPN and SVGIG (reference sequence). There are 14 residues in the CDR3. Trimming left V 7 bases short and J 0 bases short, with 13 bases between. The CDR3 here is CASTGTHSGNTIYF. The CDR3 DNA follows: TGTGCCTCAACCGGGACACACTCTGGAAACACCATATATTTT.

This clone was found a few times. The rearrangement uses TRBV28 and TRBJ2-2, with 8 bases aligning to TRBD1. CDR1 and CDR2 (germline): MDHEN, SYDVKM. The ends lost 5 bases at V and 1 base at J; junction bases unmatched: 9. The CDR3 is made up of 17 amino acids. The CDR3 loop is CASSLGGQALNTGELFF. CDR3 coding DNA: TGTGCCAGCAGTCTGGGGGGACAGGCCCTGAACACCGGGGAGCTGTTTTTT.

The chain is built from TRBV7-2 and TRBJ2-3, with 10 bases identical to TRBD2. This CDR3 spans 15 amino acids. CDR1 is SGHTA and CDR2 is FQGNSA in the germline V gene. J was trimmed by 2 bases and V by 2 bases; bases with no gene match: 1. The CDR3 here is CASSLSGRATDTQYF. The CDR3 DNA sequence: TGTGCCAGCAGCTTAAGCGGGAGGGCCACAGATACGCAGTATTTT.

CDR3: CASSLSTGRTEAFF. CDR3 coding DNA: TGTGCCAGCAGTTTAAGTACAGGGCGAACTGAAGCTTTCTTT. The chain uses TRBV28 and TRBJ1-1; possible D gene TRBD1, 6 bases. CDR3 size: 14 residues. V dropped 2 bases and J dropped 5 bases, with 12 bases sitting between them. Germline V CDR1 and CDR2: MDHEN, SYDVKM.

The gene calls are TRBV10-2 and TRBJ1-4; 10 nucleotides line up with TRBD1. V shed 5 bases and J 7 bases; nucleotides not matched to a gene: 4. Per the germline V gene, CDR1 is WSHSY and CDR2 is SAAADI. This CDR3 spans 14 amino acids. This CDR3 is CASSRQGASEKLFF. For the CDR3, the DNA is TGCGCCAGCAGTCGACAGGGGGCAAGTGAAAAACTGTTTTTT.

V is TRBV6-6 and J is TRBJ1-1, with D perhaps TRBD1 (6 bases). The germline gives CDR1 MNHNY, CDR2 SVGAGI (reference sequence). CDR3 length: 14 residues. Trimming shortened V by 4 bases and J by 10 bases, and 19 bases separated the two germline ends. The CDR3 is CASSSSGAYLGAFF. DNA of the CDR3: TGTGCCAGCAGTTCCTCAGGGGCCTACTTGGGAGCTTTCTTT.

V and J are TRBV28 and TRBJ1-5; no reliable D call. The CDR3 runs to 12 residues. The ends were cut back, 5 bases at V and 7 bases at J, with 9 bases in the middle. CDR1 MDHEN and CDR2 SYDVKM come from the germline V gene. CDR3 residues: CASSLRGQPQHF. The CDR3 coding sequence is TGTGCCAGCAGTCTAAGAGGGCAGCCCCAGCATTTT.

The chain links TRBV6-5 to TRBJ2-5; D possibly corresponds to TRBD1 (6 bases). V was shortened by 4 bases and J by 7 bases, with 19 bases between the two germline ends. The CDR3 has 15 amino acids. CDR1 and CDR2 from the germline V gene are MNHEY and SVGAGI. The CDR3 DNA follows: TGTGCCAGCAGTTTGGCAGGGGCCGCACCGGGGACCCAGTACTTC. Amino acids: CASSLAGAAPGTQYF.

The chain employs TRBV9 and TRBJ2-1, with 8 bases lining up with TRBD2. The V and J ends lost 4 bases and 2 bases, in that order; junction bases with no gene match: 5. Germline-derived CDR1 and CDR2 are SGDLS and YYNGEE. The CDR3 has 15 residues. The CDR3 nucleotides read TGTGCCAGCAGCTCTCATAGCGGGACCTACAATGAGCAGTTCTTC. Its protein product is CASSSHSGTYNEQFF.

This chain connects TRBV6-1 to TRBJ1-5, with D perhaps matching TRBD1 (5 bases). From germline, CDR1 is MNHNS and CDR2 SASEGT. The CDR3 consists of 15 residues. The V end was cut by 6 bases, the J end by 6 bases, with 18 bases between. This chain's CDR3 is CASSVGRASGQPQHF. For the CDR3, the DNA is TGTGCCAGCAGCGTGGGCAGGGCGTCGGGTCAGCCCCAGCATTTT.

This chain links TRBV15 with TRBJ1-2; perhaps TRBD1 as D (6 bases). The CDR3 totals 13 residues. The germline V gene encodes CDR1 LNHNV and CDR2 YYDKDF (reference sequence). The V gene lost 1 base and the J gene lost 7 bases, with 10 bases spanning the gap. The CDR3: CATSRGRGPGYTF. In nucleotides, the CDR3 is TGTGCCACCAGCAGAGGCAGGGGACCTGGCTACACCTTC.

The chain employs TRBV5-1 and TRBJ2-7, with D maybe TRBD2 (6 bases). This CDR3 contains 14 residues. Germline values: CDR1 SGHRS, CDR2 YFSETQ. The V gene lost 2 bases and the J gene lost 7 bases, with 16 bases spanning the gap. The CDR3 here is CASSFSGESWEQYF. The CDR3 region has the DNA TGCGCCAGCAGCTTCTCGGGGGAGTCTTGGGAGCAGTACTTC.

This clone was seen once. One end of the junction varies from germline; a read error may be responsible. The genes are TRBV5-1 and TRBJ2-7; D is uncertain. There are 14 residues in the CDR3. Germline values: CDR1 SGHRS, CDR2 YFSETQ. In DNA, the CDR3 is TGCGCCAGCAGCCCGAGGCCAGCCTCCAACGAGCAGTACTTC. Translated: CASSPRPASNEQYF. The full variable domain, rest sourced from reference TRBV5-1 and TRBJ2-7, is KAGVTQTPRYLIKTRGQQVTLSCSPISGHRSVSWYQQTPGQGLQFLFEYFSETQRNKGNFPGRFSGRQFSNSRSEMNVSTLELGDSALYLCASSPRPASNEQYFGPGTRLTVT.

The CDR3 region is CASSPGGGLETEAFF. CDR3 DNA: TGTGCCAGCAGTCCCGGGGGGGGATTGGAAACTGAAGCTTTCTTT. The V gene is TRBV28, the J gene TRBJ1-1, with D maybe TRBD1 (5 bases). The V end was cut by 5 bases, the J end by 5 bases, with 18 bases between. This CDR3 contains 15 residues. The V gene's germline CDR1 is MDHEN and CDR2 SYDVKM.

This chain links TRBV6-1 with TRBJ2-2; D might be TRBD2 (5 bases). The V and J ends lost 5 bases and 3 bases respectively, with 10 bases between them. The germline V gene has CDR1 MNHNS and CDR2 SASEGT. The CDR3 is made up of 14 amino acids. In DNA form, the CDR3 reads TGTGCCAGCAGTTCGAGGGCTTACACCGGGGAGCTGTTTTTT. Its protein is CASSSRAYTGELFF.

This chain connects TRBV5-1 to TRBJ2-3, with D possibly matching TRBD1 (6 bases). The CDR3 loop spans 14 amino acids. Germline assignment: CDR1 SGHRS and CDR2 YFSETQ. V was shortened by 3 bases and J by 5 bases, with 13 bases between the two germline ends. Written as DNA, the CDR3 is TGCGCCAGCAGCTCCCAGGGGCGAGAAGATACGCAGTATTTT. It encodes CASSSQGREDTQYF. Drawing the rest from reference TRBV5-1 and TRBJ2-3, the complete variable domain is KAGVTQTPRYLIKTRGQQVTLSCSPISGHRSVSWYQQTPGQGLQFLFEYFSETQRNKGNFPGRFSGRQFSNSRSEMNVSTLELGDSALYLCASSSQGREDTQYFGPGTRLTVL.

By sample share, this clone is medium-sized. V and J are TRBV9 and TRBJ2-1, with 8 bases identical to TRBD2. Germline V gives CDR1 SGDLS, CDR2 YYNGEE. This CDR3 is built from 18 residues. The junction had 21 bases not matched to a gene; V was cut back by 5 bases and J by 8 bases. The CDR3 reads CASSSPPLAARAAYEQFF. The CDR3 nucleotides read TGTGCCAGCAGTTCTCCCCCACTAGCGGCCCGGGCAGCCTATGAGCAGTTCTTC.

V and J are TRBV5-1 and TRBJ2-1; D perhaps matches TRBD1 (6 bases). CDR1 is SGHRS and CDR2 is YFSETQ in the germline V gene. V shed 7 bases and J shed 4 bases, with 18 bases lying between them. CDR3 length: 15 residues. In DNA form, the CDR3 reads TGCGCCAGCCAAGAACAGGGCGCCGATTACAATGAGCAGTTCTTC. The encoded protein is CASQEQGADYNEQFF.

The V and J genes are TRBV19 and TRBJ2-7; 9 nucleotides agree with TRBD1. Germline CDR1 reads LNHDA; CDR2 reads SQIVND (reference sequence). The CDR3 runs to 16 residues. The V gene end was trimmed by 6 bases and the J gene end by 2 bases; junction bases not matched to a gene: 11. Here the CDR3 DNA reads TGTGCCAGTAGCACCCCGCCCGGGACAGGGACCTACGAGCAGTACTTC. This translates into CASSTPPGTGTYEQYF.

The CDR3 DNA reads as TGTGCCAGCAGTTTATCATCGGGGATTCCCTACGAGCAGTACTTC. Protein: CASSLSSGIPYEQYF. The chain has TRBV27 and TRBJ2-7, with a possible D match to TRBD2 (5 bases). The CDR3 consists of 15 residues. V lost 0 bases and J lost 2, with 11 bases in between. Germline assignment: CDR1 MNHEY and CDR2 SMNVEV (reference sequence).

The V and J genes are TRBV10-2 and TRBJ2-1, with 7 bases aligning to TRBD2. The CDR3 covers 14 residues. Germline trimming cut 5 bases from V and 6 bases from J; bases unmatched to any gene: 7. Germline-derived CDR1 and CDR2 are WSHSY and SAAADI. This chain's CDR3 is CASSSILAANEQFF. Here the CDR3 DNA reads TGCGCCAGCAGTTCGATCCTAGCGGCCAATGAGCAGTTCTTC.

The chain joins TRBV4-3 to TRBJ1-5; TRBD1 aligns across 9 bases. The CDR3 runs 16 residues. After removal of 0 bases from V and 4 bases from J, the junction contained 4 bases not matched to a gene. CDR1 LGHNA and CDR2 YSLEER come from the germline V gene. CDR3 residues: CASSQDIGTGNQPQHF. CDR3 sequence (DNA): TGCGCCAGCAGCCAAGATATAGGGACAGGGAATCAGCCCCAGCATTTT.

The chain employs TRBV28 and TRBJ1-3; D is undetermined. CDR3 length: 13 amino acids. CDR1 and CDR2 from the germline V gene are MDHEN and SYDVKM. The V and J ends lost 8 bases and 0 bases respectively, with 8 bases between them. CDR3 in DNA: TGTGCCAGCCTACAGAGCTCTGGAAACACCATATATTTT. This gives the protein CASLQSSGNTIYF.

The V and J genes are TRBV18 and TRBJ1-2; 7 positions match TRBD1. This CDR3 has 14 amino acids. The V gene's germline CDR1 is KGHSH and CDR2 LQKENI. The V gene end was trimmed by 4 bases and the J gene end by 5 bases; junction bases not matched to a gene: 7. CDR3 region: CASSLGQDGYGYTF. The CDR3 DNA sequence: TGTGCCAGCTCACTAGGACAGGACGGGTATGGCTACACCTTC.